A single sample is the source of the 18 T cell receptor beta chains below, sequenced in a study of blood T cell repertoires in COVID-19. This table comes from immunoSEQ multiplex PCR, and its TCRdb copy is limited to in-frame clones, with some not included. The sample includes about 200,000 clones, just under 90% of them seen just once. The sample was peripheral blood. All receptors come from a man aged 55 to 69 who had recovered from COVID-19.

The chain links TRBV9 to TRBJ2-1; TRBD1 might be the D (6 bases). The CDR3 contains 13 residues. V was trimmed by 2 bases and J by 6 bases, leaving 9 bases between them. The germline gives CDR1 SGDLS, CDR2 YYNGEE. In DNA form, the CDR3 reads TGTGCCAGCAGCGTGGGGGCGAGCAATGAGCAGTTCTTC. As protein: CASSVGASNEQFF.

This chain links TRBV3-1 (or the pseudogene TRBV3-2) with TRBJ2-3, with TRBD2 matching 14 bases. The length of the CDR3 is 18 residues. Trimming removed 4 bases from V and 1 base from J; junction bases left unmatched: 7. Germline V gives CDR1 LGHDT, CDR2 YNNKEL (reference sequence). The CDR3 here is CASSRQPGLAGGTDTQYF. In DNA, the CDR3 is TGTGCCAGCAGCCGCCAACCGGGACTAGCGGGAGGCACAGATACGCAGTATTTT.

The chain links TRBV14 to TRBJ2-3, with a weak D call TRBD2 (6 bases). Per the germline V gene, CDR1 is SGHDN and CDR2 is FVKESK. The CDR3 has 19 residues. The germline V and J ends were trimmed by 3 bases and 1 base, with 23 bases remaining between them. The CDR3 DNA reads as TGTGCCAGCAGCCAGGCGCTATATGGGGAAGCGGGCCGCACAGATACGCAGTATTTT. Its protein is CASSQALYGEAGRTDTQYF.

The V call is TRBV18, the J call TRBJ1-4; D perhaps matches TRBD1 (5 bases). The CDR3 loop spans 16 amino acids. In germline, CDR1 is KGHSH, CDR2 LQKENI. Trimming stripped 3 bases from V and 0 bases from J, with 11 bases between. The CDR3 DNA reads as TGTGCCAGCTCACCGTTCGACAGCGCAACTAATGAAAAACTGTTTTTT. Amino acids: CASSPFDSATNEKLFF.

This clone was detected only a few times. The gene calls are TRBV10-2 and TRBJ2-7; maybe TRBD1 (6 bases). Trimming removed 7 bases from V and 5 bases from J, with 12 bases in between. Per germline, CDR1 WSHSY and CDR2 SAAADI. The CDR3 runs to 12 residues. CDR3 bases: TGCGCCAGCACGGCACAGGGCAACGAGCAGTACTTC. This gives the protein CASTAQGNEQYF.

This chain joins TRBV18 and TRBJ1-5; 8 bases line up with TRBD1. The CDR3 length is 15 residues. With V trimmed by 5 bases and J by 0 bases, 3 bases remained unmatched. Looked up from germline, CDR1 is KGHSH and CDR2 is LQKENI. CDR3 DNA sequence: TGTGCCAGCTCAGCAGGGACAGGTAGCAATCAGCCCCAGCATTTT. Its protein product is CASSAGTGSNQPQHF.

The V gene is TRBV6-1, the J gene TRBJ2-7, with D maybe TRBD2 (5 bases). Trimming took 1 base from V and 1 from J, leaving 8 bases between them. Germline CDR1 reads MNHNS; CDR2 reads SASEGT. There are 14 residues in the CDR3. In nucleotides, the CDR3 is TGTGCCAGCAGTGAAGGAGGGTCTTCCTACGAGCAGTACTTC. Protein sequence: CASSEGGSSYEQYF.

The chain joins TRBV18 to TRBJ2-4; 7 nucleotides align to TRBD2. CDR1 is KGHSH and CDR2 is LQKENI in the germline V gene. This CDR3 has 15 residues. V shed 8 bases and J 5 bases; nucleotides not matched to a gene: 12. CDR3 sequence: CASRPREGLENIQYF. In nucleotides, the CDR3 is TGTGCCAGCCGGCCAAGGGAGGGGCTGGAAAACATTCAGTACTTC.

The chain recombines TRBV28 with TRBJ1-2; no clear D gene. The CDR3 is made up of 13 amino acids. The ends were cut back, 2 bases at V and 8 bases at J, with 12 bases in the middle. In germline, CDR1 is MDHEN, CDR2 SYDVKM. In DNA form, the CDR3 reads TGTGCCAGCAGTTTAGGGTCACCGAGGGGCTACACCTTC. This translates into CASSLGSPRGYTF.

The chain uses TRBV5-1 and TRBJ1-1; D gene uncertain. V lost 8 bases, J lost 2 bases, and 13 bases lay in between. The CDR3 has 13 amino acids. Germline loops: CDR1 SGHRS, CDR2 YFSETQ. CDR3 loop: CASSGSRNTEAFF. CDR3 bases: TGCGCCAGTTCCGGGTCGCGAAACACTGAAGCTTTCTTT.

In DNA form, the CDR3 reads TGTGCCAGCTCCCCTGTCCGACAGGCTAGCACAGATACGCAGTATTTT. This gives the protein CASSPVRQASTDTQYF. The chain recombines TRBV18 with TRBJ2-3; D perhaps matches TRBD1 (6 bases). The CDR3 has 16 residues. Germline loops: CDR1 KGHSH, CDR2 LQKENI. Trimming removed 6 bases from V and 0 bases from J, with 16 bases in between.

The rearrangement joins TRBV5-1 to TRBJ1-4, with TRBD1 matching 10 bases. CDR1 is SGHRS and CDR2 is YFSETQ in the germline V gene. The CDR3 is 14 residues long. J lost 7 bases, V lost 4 bases, and 4 bases had no gene match. The CDR3, as DNA: TGCGCCAGCAGCCTAGGACAGGGGGGTGAAAAACTGTTTTTT. Protein: CASSLGQGGEKLFF.

The genes are TRBV5-1 and TRBJ2-3; D uncertain. Germline CDR1 reads SGHRS; CDR2 reads YFSETQ. This CDR3 has 15 residues. The V gene lost 0 bases and the J gene lost 4 bases, with 12 bases spanning the gap. For the CDR3, the DNA is TGCGCCAGCAGCTTGGCAGGCCGACGCGCAGATACGCAGTATTTT. It is translated as CASSLAGRRADTQYF. Filled out from reference TRBV5-1 and TRBJ2-3, the complete variable domain reads KAGVTQTPRYLIKTRGQQVTLSCSPISGHRSVSWYQQTPGQGLQFLFEYFSETQRNKGNFPGRFSGRQFSNSRSEMNVSTLELGDSALYLCASSLAGRRADTQYFGPGTRLTVL.

The J gene is TRBJ2-2, the V gene TRBV18, with 9 bases that match TRBD2. The V segment lost 3 bases and the J segment 6 bases; nucleotides outside the gene matches: 8. CDR3 length equals 16 residues. Germline V gene data show CDR1 as KGHSH and CDR2 as LQKENI. CDR3 residues: CASSPMISGSPGELFF. The CDR3 region has the DNA TGTGCCAGCTCACCGATGATTAGCGGGAGTCCCGGGGAGCTGTTTTTT. Drawing the rest from reference TRBV18 and TRBJ2-2, the complete variable domain is NAGVMQNPRHLVRRRGQEARLRCSPMKGHSHVYWYRQLPEEGLKFMVYLQKENIIDESGMPKERFSAEFPKEGPSILRIQQVVRGDSAAYFCASSPMISGSPGELFFGEGSRLTVL.

In the case of this clone: In the same sample, other DNA sequences code for this CDR3. V gene TRBV19 combines with J gene TRBJ1-1; 8 nucleotides match TRBD1. This CDR3 has 14 amino acids. With V trimmed by 8 bases and J by 0 bases, 5 bases remained unmatched. CDR1 and CDR2 (germline): LNHDA, SQIVND (reference sequence). The CDR3 spells CASSRQGMNTEAFF. The CDR3 region has the DNA TGTGCCAGTTCGCGACAGGGGATGAACACTGAAGCTTTCTTT.

The chain has TRBV11-2 and TRBJ2-3; 8 positions agree with TRBD1. The CDR3 has 15 residues. Germline V CDR1 and CDR2: SGHAT, FQNNGV. Trimming cost V 3 bases and J 3 bases; bases outside gene matches: 5. CDR3 in amino acids: CASSFDQGATDTQYF. The CDR3 DNA sequence: TGTGCCAGCAGCTTTGATCAGGGGGCGACAGATACGCAGTATTTT.

This chain uses TRBV6-2 or TRBV6-3 with TRBJ1-6; TRBD1 agrees at 9 bases. This CDR3 is 16 amino acids long. With V trimmed by 2 bases and J by 6 bases, 5 bases remained unmatched. From germline, CDR1 is MNHEY and CDR2 SVGEGT. CDR3 nucleotide sequence: TGTGCCAGCAGTTACGCCGGGACAGGGCTTAATTCACCCCTCCACTTT. Protein: CASSYAGTGLNSPLHF.

The rearrangement uses TRBV5-1 and TRBJ2-2; D gene unclear. Per germline, CDR1 SGHRS and CDR2 YFSETQ. With 4 bases removed from V and 7 bases from J, the gap between germline ends came to 11 bases. The CDR3 totals 13 residues. The CDR3 here is CASSLDSSGELFF. The CDR3 DNA reads as TGCGCCAGCAGCCTCGACTCCAGCGGGGAGCTGTTTTTT.